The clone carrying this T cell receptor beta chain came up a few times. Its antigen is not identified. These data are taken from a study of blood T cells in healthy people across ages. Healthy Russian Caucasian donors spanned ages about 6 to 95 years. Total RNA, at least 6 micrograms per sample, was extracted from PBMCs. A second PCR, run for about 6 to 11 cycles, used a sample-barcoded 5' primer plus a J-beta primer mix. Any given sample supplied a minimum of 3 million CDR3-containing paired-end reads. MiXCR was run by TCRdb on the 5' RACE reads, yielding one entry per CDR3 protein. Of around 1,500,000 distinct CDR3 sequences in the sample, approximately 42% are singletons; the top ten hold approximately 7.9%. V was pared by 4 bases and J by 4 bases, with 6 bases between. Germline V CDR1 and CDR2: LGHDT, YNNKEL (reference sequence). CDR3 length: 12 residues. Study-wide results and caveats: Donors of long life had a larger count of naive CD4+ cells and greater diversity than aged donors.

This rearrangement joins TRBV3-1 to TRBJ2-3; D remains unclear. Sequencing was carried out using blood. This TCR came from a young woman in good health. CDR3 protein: CASSRAPDTQYF. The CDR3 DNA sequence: TGTGCCAGCAGCCGAGCCCCAGATACGCAGTATTTT.